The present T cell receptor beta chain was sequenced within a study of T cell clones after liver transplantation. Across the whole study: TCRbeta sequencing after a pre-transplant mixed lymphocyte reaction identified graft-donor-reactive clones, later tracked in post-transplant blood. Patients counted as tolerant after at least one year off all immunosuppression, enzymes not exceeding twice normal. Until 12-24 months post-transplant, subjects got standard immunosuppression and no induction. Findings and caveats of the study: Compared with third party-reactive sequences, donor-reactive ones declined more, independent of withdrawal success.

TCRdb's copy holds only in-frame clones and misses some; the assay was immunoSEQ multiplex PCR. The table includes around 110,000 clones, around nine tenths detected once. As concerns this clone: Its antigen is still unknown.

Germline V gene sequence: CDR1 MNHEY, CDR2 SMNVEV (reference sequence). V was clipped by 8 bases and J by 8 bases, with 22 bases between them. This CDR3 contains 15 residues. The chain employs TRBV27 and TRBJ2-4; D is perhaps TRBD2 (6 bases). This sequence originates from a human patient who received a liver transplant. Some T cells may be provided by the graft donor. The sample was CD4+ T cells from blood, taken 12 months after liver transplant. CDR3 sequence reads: CASGDGGQVAHIQYF. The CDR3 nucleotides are TGTGCCAGCGGAGACGGAGGGCAGGTAGCCCACATTCAGTACTTC.